This T cell receptor beta chain was sequenced in a study of T-cell memory formation after mild COVID-19. Study-level background: TCR clusters were mostly donor specific.

Regarding the study as a whole: Researchers found some responding clones in pre-infection memory, a sign that cross-reactive memory joined.

Trimming shortened V by 1 base and J by 3 bases, and 7 bases separated the two germline ends. CDR1 and CDR2 (germline): SEHNR, FQNEAQ (reference sequence). The CDR3 is 14 amino acids. Via MiXCR, TCRdb re-called the 5' RACE reads, giving one row per CDR3 protein. The repertoire has a few hundred thousand distinct CDR3 sequences, more than 15% of them found once; the top ten carry 23%. This clonotype was observed a handful of times. The antigen is not known. The chain is built from TRBV7-9 and TRBJ2-1; tentative D call: TRBD2 (5 bases). The sequence was obtained from a young man who had mild COVID-19 (a few samples of this study predate the infection). Cell type and time point are not known. Sequencing used PBMCs or a T cell subset sorted from them (not recorded which). The CDR3 protein is CASSLGEGYNEQFF. The CDR3 region has the DNA TGTGCCAGCAGCTTAGGCGAGGGCTACAATGAGCAGTTCTTC.